Listed here is a single TCR beta chain. Its antigen is as yet unknown. The sample belongs to a study of cytomegalovirus exposure and HLA in healthy donors. Study results and limitations: Most TCR sequences were uncommon, yet certain public TCRs appeared in many donors. Common viral pathogens seemed, in a later analysis, to connect with several of the most significant clusters.

This CDR3 region has 17 residues. Per germline, CDR1 MNHEY and CDR2 SMNVEV (reference sequence). V was pared by 1 base and J by 0 bases, with 6 bases of the junction left unmatched. The study ran its PCR with 60 Vbeta and 13 Jbeta primers. Per the original data handling: Unique TCR beta chains totaled about 78 million in a later count, with about 11 million of them shared. Profiling relied on immunoSEQ multiplex PCR, and the TCRdb table lists in-frame clones only, not all of them. The V and J calls and clone size are taken from that table; D and trimming were inferred from the DNA. The table shows about 120,000 clones, with roughly three fifths occurring only once.

Material: PBMCs. The sequence came from a man aged 40-50 years in good health and CMV-seropositive. The chain combines TRBV27 with TRBJ2-3; the match to TRBD2 covers 8 bases. CDR3 amino acids: CASSLLAGSASTDTQYF. CDR3 bases: TGTGCCAGCAGTTTATTAGCGGGAAGCGCTAGCACAGATACGCAGTATTTT.